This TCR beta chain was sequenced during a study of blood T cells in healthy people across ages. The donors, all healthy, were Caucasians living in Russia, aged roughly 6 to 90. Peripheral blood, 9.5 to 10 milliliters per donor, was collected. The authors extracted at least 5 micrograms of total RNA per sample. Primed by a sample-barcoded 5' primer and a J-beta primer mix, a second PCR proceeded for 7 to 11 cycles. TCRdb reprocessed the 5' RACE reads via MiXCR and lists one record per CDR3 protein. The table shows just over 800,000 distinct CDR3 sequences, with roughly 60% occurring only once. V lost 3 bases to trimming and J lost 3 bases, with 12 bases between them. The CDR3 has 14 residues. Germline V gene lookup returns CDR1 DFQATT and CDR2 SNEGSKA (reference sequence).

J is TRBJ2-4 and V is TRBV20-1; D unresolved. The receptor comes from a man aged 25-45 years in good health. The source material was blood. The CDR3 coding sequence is TGCAGTGCTAGTTCGGGCTACAACAAAAACATTCAGTACTTC. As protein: CSASSGYNKNIQYF.